These T cell receptor beta chains were read from a single sample in a study of blood T cell repertoires in COVID-19. Here immunoSEQ multiplex PCR was the method, and the copy in TCRdb shows in-frame clones only, minus some. The sample yields about 280,000 clones, around 89% seen once. The sequencing sample was made of peripheral blood. The source is a man aged 35 to 55 with acute or convalescent COVID-19. Both conserved end residues are part of each CDR3. The order of the fields is J gene, clone size, CDR3 length, D gene, V gene, CDR3 protein, CDR3 DNA. The D gene is left open where the match is weak. Not all rows give a size; the values are once, few, many and, for expanded clones, a class.

J gene: TRBJ2-7
clone size: .
CDR3 length: 16
D gene: TRBD2
V gene: TRBV7-2
CDR3 protein: CASSFDSGDSSYEQYF
CDR3 DNA: TGTGCCAGCAGCTTCGATAGCGGGGATAGCTCCTACGAGCAGTACTTC

J gene: TRBJ1-1
clone size: .
CDR3 length: 15
D gene: .
V gene: TRBV6-1
CDR3 protein: CASSENGGGYTEAFF
CDR3 DNA: TGTGCCAGCAGTGAAAACGGGGGAGGCTACACTGAAGCTTTCTTT

J gene: TRBJ2-3
clone size: .
CDR3 length: 13
D gene: .
V gene: TRBV19
CDR3 protein: CASRRAGTDTQYF
CDR3 DNA: TGTGCCAGCCGGAGGGCGGGCACAGATACGCAGTATTTT

J gene: TRBJ1-1
clone size: .
CDR3 length: 13
D gene: TRBD1
V gene: TRBV2
CDR3 protein: CASVEDRGTEAFF
CDR3 DNA: TGTGCCAGCGTGGAAGACAGGGGAACTGAAGCTTTCTTT

J gene: TRBJ2-1
clone size: .
CDR3 length: 16
D gene: TRBD1
V gene: TRBV5-1
CDR3 protein: CASSLATGDYSNEQFF
CDR3 DNA: TGCGCCAGCAGCTTGGCCACAGGGGATTATTCCAATGAGCAGTTCTTC

J gene: TRBJ2-1
clone size: .
CDR3 length: 15
D gene: TRBD2
V gene: TRBV5-1
CDR3 protein: CASSFASGGVNEQFF
CDR3 DNA: TGCGCCAGCAGCTTTGCTAGCGGGGGGGTGAATGAGCAGTTCTTC

J gene: TRBJ1-5
clone size: .
CDR3 length: 15
D gene: .
V gene: TRBV5-1
CDR3 protein: CASSWEGNSNQPQHF
CDR3 DNA: TGCGCCAGCAGCTGGGAGGGTAATAGCAATCAGCCCCAGCATTTT

J gene: TRBJ1-2
clone size: .
CDR3 length: 13
D gene: TRBD1
V gene: TRBV27
CDR3 protein: CASSPMGQGVYTF
CDR3 DNA: TGTGCCAGCAGTCCGATGGGGCAGGGGGTGTACACCTTC

J gene: TRBJ2-3
clone size: once
CDR3 length: 13
D gene: .
V gene: TRBV7-2
CDR3 protein: CASSLHKGDTQYF
CDR3 DNA: TGTGCCAGCAGCCTACACAAGGGGGATACGCAGTATTTT

J gene: TRBJ2-2
clone size: .
CDR3 length: 13
D gene: TRBD2
V gene: TRBV3-1/TRBV3-2
CDR3 protein: CASSHGGAGELFF
CDR3 DNA: TGTGCCAGCAGCCACGGGGGGGCCGGGGAGCTGTTTTTT

J gene: TRBJ2-6
clone size: .
CDR3 length: 15
D gene: .
V gene: TRBV27
CDR3 protein: CASKTKPSGANVLTF
CDR3 DNA: TGTGCCAGCAAGACAAAACCTTCTGGGGCCAACGTCCTGACTTTC

J gene: TRBJ2-1
clone size: .
CDR3 length: 16
D gene: .
V gene: TRBV24-1
CDR3 protein: CATSGRMGAWDNEQFF
CDR3 DNA: TGTGCCACCAGTGGTCGCATGGGGGCATGGGACAATGAGCAGTTCTTC

J gene: TRBJ1-1
clone size: few
CDR3 length: 15
D gene: .
V gene: TRBV5-1
CDR3 protein: CASSLGPGPNTEAFF
CDR3 DNA: TGCGCCAGCAGCTTGGGTCCAGGGCCGAACACTGAAGCTTTCTTT

J gene: TRBJ1-1
clone size: .
CDR3 length: 13
D gene: .
V gene: TRBV5-1
CDR3 protein: CASSMTGNTEAFF
CDR3 DNA: TGCGCCAGCAGCATGACAGGGAACACTGAAGCTTTCTTT

J gene: TRBJ2-7
clone size: .
CDR3 length: 12
D gene: .
V gene: TRBV6-1
CDR3 protein: CASSELRYEQYF
CDR3 DNA: TGTGCCAGCAGTGAATTGCGATACGAGCAGTACTTC

J gene: TRBJ1-1
clone size: .
CDR3 length: 13
D gene: .
V gene: TRBV28
CDR3 protein: CASRRRDNTEAFF
CDR3 DNA: TGTGCCAGCAGAAGGAGGGATAACACTGAAGCTTTCTTT

J gene: TRBJ1-2
clone size: .
CDR3 length: 15
D gene: .
V gene: TRBV9
CDR3 protein: CASSVDSGRGHGYTF
CDR3 DNA: TGTGCCAGCAGCGTAGATTCAGGGAGGGGTCATGGCTACACCTTC

J gene: TRBJ2-1
clone size: .
CDR3 length: 17
D gene: TRBD2
V gene: TRBV5-4
CDR3 protein: CASSWGGLAEGYNEQFF
CDR3 DNA: TGTGCCAGCAGCTGGGGAGGACTAGCGGAAGGGTACAATGAGCAGTTCTTC

J gene: TRBJ2-3
clone size: few
CDR3 length: 13
D gene: .
V gene: TRBV5-1
CDR3 protein: CASTPEGTDTQYF
CDR3 DNA: TGCGCCAGCACCCCGGAGGGGACAGATACGCAGTATTTT

J gene: TRBJ1-2
clone size: once
CDR3 length: 15
D gene: TRBD1
V gene: TRBV7-3
CDR3 protein: CASSRDSQANYGYTF
CDR3 DNA: TGTGCCAGCAGCAGGGACAGCCAAGCTAACTATGGCTACACCTTC

J gene: TRBJ1-2
clone size: .
CDR3 length: 13
D gene: .
V gene: TRBV5-1
CDR3 protein: CASSLGDIAGYTF
CDR3 DNA: TGCGCCAGCAGCTTAGGGGATATTGCTGGCTACACCTTC

J gene: TRBJ2-1
clone size: .
CDR3 length: 16
D gene: TRBD1
V gene: TRBV2
CDR3 protein: CASSYSRDRGYNEQFF
CDR3 DNA: TGTGCCAGCAGTTATTCACGGGACAGGGGATACAATGAGCAGTTCTTC

J gene: TRBJ1-1
clone size: .
CDR3 length: 14
D gene: .
V gene: TRBV6-5
CDR3 protein: CASRRTEKNTEAFF
CDR3 DNA: TGTGCCAGCAGGCGGACAGAGAAGAACACTGAAGCTTTCTTT

J gene: TRBJ2-3
clone size: .
CDR3 length: 14
D gene: .
V gene: TRBV9
CDR3 protein: CASSQNGISDTQYF
CDR3 DNA: TGTGCCAGCAGCCAAAACGGTATATCAGATACGCAGTATTTT